The rows below give T cell receptor beta chains drawn from one sample of a study of cytotoxic CD8 clonotypes in ibrutinib-treated CLL. Some clones are missing from TCRdb's copy, which holds only in-frame ones; the method was immunoSEQ multiplex PCR. The sample lists some 310,000 clones; almost 80% were seen once. The specimen was PBMCs, collected before ibrutinib treatment. Receptor source: a human donor with chronic lymphocytic leukemia. Both conserved end residues are part of each CDR3. D genes are given only for firm matches. Where a row states a size, it is once, few, many or the class of an expanded clone; other rows omit it.

clone size	V gene	D gene	J gene	CDR3 DNA	CDR3 protein
.	TRBV6-5	.	TRBJ1-3	TGTGCCAGCAAGACAATAGGGGACACCATATATTTT	CASKTIGDTIYF
.	TRBV6-5	.	TRBJ2-7	TGTGCCAGCAGTCCTGATGGTAGCGGTGCCTACGAGCAGTACTTC	CASSPDGSGAYEQYF
.	TRBV10-1	TRBD2	TRBJ2-3	TGCGCCAGCAGTGCCATCCCGAGACTAGCGGGAGACACAGATACGCAGTATTTT	CASSAIPRLAGDTDTQYF
few	TRBV12-2	.	TRBJ2-2	TGTGCAAGTTGGGTCGGGGAGCTGTTTTTT	CASWVGELFF
.	TRBV29-1	.	TRBJ2-5	TGCAGCGTTGCAAGCGAAACCCAAGAGACCCAGTACTTC	CSVASETQETQYF
.	TRBV7-2	.	TRBJ2-7	TGTGCCAGCAGCTTTCGGACGGGGGCCTACGAGCAGTACTTC	CASSFRTGAYEQYF
once	TRBV4-1	.	TRBJ2-7	TGCGCCAGCAGCCAGGAGGGATCTTCGCACTACGAGCAGTACTTC	CASSQEGSSHYEQYF
.	TRBV18	TRBD1	TRBJ2-7	TGTGCCAGCTCACCTGACAGGGTATCCTACGAGCAGTACTTC	CASSPDRVSYEQYF
many	TRBV7-9	.	TRBJ1-3	TGTGCCAGCAGCTTAGTGCGGGGCCCCACGGGAGGAAACACCATATATTTT	CASSLVRGPTGGNTIYF
.	TRBV7-9	TRBD1	TRBJ2-2	TGTGCCAGCAGCCACACTCGGGACAGGGGGTCCGGGGAGCTGTTTTTT	CASSHTRDRGSGELFF
.	TRBV6-5	.	TRBJ1-1	TGTGCCAGCAATCGAGGCCAGCCAAACACTGAAGCTTTCTTT	CASNRGQPNTEAFF
.	TRBV4-1	.	TRBJ1-1	TGCGCCAGCAGCCAAGGAGGGGCAGCGACGAACACTGAAGCTTTCTTT	CASSQGGAATNTEAFF
.	TRBV14	.	TRBJ1-5	TGTGCCAGCAGCCAACCTGGTCAGCCCCAGCATTTT	CASSQPGQPQHF
few	TRBV10-3	TRBD1	TRBJ1-1	TGTGCCATCAGTGAGAGCCACAGGGGAGAAGCTTTCTTT	CAISESHRGEAFF
once	TRBV29-1	.	TRBJ2-7	TGCAGCGTTCTTGTCTACGAGCAGTACTTC	CSVLVYEQYF
.	TRBV28	TRBD1	TRBJ1-5	TGTGCCAGCAGCAGAACAGGGGAAGGCAATCAGCCCCAGCATTTT	CASSRTGEGNQPQHF
once	TRBV5-8	TRBD1	TRBJ1-2	TGTGCCAGCAGCTTGGAATGGGACAGGGCTGGCTACACCTTC	CASSLEWDRAGYTF
.	TRBV7-7	.	TRBJ2-1	TGTGCTAGCGCCCCCTCCCGGGGGGCGTATGAGCAGTTCTTC	CASAPSRGAYEQFF